This TCR beta chain came from a study of cytomegalovirus exposure and HLA in healthy donors. Study outcomes and limitations: Most of the TCR beta V segments (in an earlier analysis) were productive either about 90% or about 30% of the time.

About this clone: Its target is unknown.

V lost 5 bases and J lost 4; bases outside the gene matches: 12. CDR1 is SQVTM and CDR2 is ANQGSEA in the germline V gene. This CDR3 has 17 amino acids. The primer mix had 60 Vbeta and 13 Jbeta primers. This table comes from immunoSEQ multiplex PCR, and its TCRdb copy is limited to in-frame clones, with some not included. This repertoire shows 90,000 to 130,000 clones, around 83% found once; its top ten account for roughly a fifth. Sequences were obtained from PBMCs. The chain carries TRBV29-1 and TRBJ2-1; 12 nucleotides match TRBD2. This receptor was taken from a man aged 30 to 45 in good health and CMV-seropositive. The CDR3 protein is CSVWDLLAGGRYNEQFF. Written as DNA, the CDR3 is TGCAGCGTTTGGGATTTACTAGCGGGGGGCCGTTACAATGAGCAGTTCTTC.